The 11 T cell receptor beta chains below were found in one sample sequenced in a study of blood T cell repertoires in COVID-19. Some clones are missing from TCRdb's copy, which holds only in-frame ones; the method was immunoSEQ multiplex PCR. The sample lists about 69,000 clones, roughly 90% occurring once. The sequenced material came from peripheral blood. The receptors stem from a man aged 50 to 59 with acute or convalescent COVID-19.

The chain has TRBV7-2 and TRBJ2-7, with D maybe TRBD1 (6 bases). Per the germline V gene, CDR1 is SGHTA and CDR2 is FQGNSA. The ends were cut back, 5 bases at V and 4 bases at J, with 15 bases in the middle. The CDR3 totals 14 residues. CDR3 residues: CASSERGGSYEQYF. The CDR3 DNA is TGTGCCAGCAGCGAAAGAGGGGGTTCTTACGAGCAGTACTTC.

The CDR3 here is CASRTGAVAFF. The CDR3 nucleotides read TGTGCCAGTAGAACGGGAGCCGTTGCTTTCTTT. The chain carries TRBV19 and TRBJ1-1; D gene uncertain. V gave up 6 bases and J gave up 11 bases, with 13 bases separating them. This CDR3 region has 11 residues. CDR1 LNHDA and CDR2 SQIVND come from the germline V gene (reference sequence). The full variable domain, its missing parts supplied by reference TRBV19 and TRBJ1-1, is DGGITQSPKYLFRKEGQNVTLSCEQNLNHDAMYWYRQDPGQGLRLIYYSQIVNDFQKGDIAEGYSVSREKKESFPLTVTSAQKNPTAFYLCASRTGAVAFFGQGTRLTVV.

The rearrangement joins TRBV5-1 to TRBJ2-2; 8 nucleotides line up with TRBD1. J gave up 1 base and V 7 bases, and 0 bases lay outside the gene matches. CDR1 is SGHRS and CDR2 is YFSETQ in the germline V gene. The CDR3 spans 13 residues. The chain's CDR3 is CASGTGNTGELFF. The DNA of the CDR3 is TGCGCCAGCGGGACAGGGAACACCGGGGAGCTGTTTTTT.

The chain is built from TRBV6-5 and TRBJ1-5; D gene uncertain. Per the germline V gene, CDR1 is MNHEY and CDR2 is SVGAGI. The CDR3 is 16 amino acids. V shed 0 bases and J shed 5 bases, with 14 bases lying between them. CDR3 in DNA: TGTGCCAGCAGTTACTCGAATAACGGGAGACATCAGCCCCAGCATTTT. Amino acids: CASSYSNNGRHQPQHF.

In its sample, this clone was seen a few times. The chain is built from TRBV2 and TRBJ2-7, with TRBD1 matching over 10 bases. This CDR3 has 14 residues. Germline trimming cut 7 bases from V and 2 bases from J; bases unmatched to any gene: 5. CDR1 and CDR2 (germline): SNHLY, FYNNEI. CDR3 in DNA: TGTGCCAGCATTGGTGGACAGGGGGCCTACGAGCAGTACTTC. Translating gives CASIGGQGAYEQYF.

This chain joins TRBV29-1 and TRBJ1-2, with 8 positions matching TRBD1. The CDR3 extends over 18 amino acids. The J segment lost 4 bases and the V segment lost 0 bases, leaving 16 bases of the junction unmatched. CDR1 is SQVTM, CDR2 ANQGSEA, per germline. The CDR3 bases are TGCAGCGTTGAAGATTGGGGGACACCAGGGGGCTTGGTCTATGGCTACACCTTC. It translates to CSVEDWGTPGGLVYGYTF. Combining the CDR3 with reference TRBV29-1 and TRBJ1-2 gives the whole variable domain SAVISQKPSRDICQRGTSLTIQCQVDSQVTMMFWYRQQPGQSLTLIATANQGSEATYESGFVIDKFPISRPNLTFSTLTVSNMSPEDSSIYLCSVEDWGTPGGLVYGYTFGSGTRLTVV.

This clone was counted between two and nine times. V is TRBV30 and J is TRBJ2-7; D perhaps matches TRBD2 (5 bases). This CDR3 comprises 13 residues. The V gene lost 2 bases and the J gene lost 0 bases, with 8 bases spanning the gap. Germline V lookup: CDR1 GTSNPN, CDR2 SVGIG (reference sequence). CDR3: CAWSTGSSYEQYF. DNA for the CDR3: TGTGCCTGGAGTACGGGGAGCTCCTACGAGCAGTACTTC. The whole variable domain, remainder taken from reference TRBV30 and TRBJ2-7, is SQTIHQWPATLVQPVGSPLSLECTVEGTSNPNLYWYRQAAGRGLQLLFYSVGIGQISSEVPQNLSASRPQDRQFILSSKKLLLSDSGFYLCAWSTGSSYEQYFGPGTRLTVT.

The chain couples TRBV6-1 to TRBJ2-3, with TRBD2 matching 11 bases. Germline trimming cut 0 bases from V and 3 bases from J; bases unmatched to any gene: 11. The CDR3 spans 19 residues. From germline, CDR1 is MNHNS and CDR2 SASEGT. CDR3 loop: CASSEALGRRLAGTDTQYF. The DNA of the CDR3 is TGTGCCAGCAGTGAAGCATTGGGGCGGAGACTAGCGGGAACAGATACGCAGTATTTT.

This sequence joins TRBV2 and TRBJ1-4; D call uncertain. Trimming shortened V by 6 bases and J by 7 bases, and 15 bases separated the two germline ends. Germline V CDR1 and CDR2: SNHLY, FYNNEI. The CDR3 loop spans 14 amino acids. The CDR3 region has the DNA TGTGCCAGCAGGCGTATTACTACGGGTGAAAAACTGTTTTTT. This sequence encodes CASRRITTGEKLFF.

CDR3 DNA: TGCGCCAGCAGCTACGGACAGGGGACAGCTTTCTTT. Its translation: CASSYGQGTAFF. The V and J genes are TRBV5-1 and TRBJ1-1; TRBD1 matches at 9 bases. The CDR3 has 12 amino acids. Looked up from germline, CDR1 is SGHRS and CDR2 is YFSETQ. Losses at the gene ends were 3 bases for V and 10 bases for J; bases not matched to a gene: 4.

This clone appeared once. The rearrangement joins TRBV5-4 to TRBJ2-6; 9 nucleotides agree with TRBD1. CDR1 and CDR2 (germline): SGHNT, YYREEE (reference sequence). V lost 5 bases to trimming and J lost 1 base; unmatched junction nucleotides: 13. The CDR3 runs to 19 residues. The DNA of the CDR3 is TGTGCCAGCAGGCAGTTGGGACAGGGTGAATCTTCTGGGGCCAACGTCCTGACTTTC. Its protein is CASRQLGQGESSGANVLTF.